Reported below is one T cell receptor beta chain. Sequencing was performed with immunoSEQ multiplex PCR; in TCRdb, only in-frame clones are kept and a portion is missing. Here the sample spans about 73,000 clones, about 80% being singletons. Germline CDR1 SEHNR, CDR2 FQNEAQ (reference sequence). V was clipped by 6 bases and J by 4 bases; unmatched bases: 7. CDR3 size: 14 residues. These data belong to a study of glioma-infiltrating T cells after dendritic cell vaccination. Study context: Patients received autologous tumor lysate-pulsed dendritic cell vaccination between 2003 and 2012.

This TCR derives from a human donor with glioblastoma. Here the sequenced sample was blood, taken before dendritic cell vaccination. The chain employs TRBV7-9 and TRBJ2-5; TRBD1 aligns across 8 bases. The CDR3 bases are TGTGCCAGCAGTCGACAGGGGCGGGGAGAGACCCAGTACTTC. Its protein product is CASSRQGRGETQYF.